This T cell receptor beta chain stems from a study of blood T cell repertoires in COVID-19 (dated by TCRdb to the early 2020s). Study-wide context: The collaborator samples originated in the United States, Italy and Spain and spanned the acute and convalescent phases of COVID-19. Samples were obtained from the ongoing ImmuneRACE study (first 160 participants) and from roughly 1,300 subjects provided by 6 global collaborators. The repertoires were released in a freely available public database meant as a resource for research on the immune response to SARS-CoV-2. Deeply sampled blood TCRbeta repertoires from subjects exposed to, actively infected with, or recovered from COVID-19 were included in the dataset. The prospective study material was composed of cDNA or gDNA derived from T cells, B-cell-depleted T cells, or PBMCs. The sample metadata nearly always contained a de-identified subject ID, COVID-19 status, age in years and sex. Where available, HLA class I and class II types were obtained from metadata supplied by the sample provider rather than from assay-based typing.

This clone has only one observation. No antigen is known for it. No clone much larger than this one lies a single base away; base qualities are absent. Summary of the overall study and its limitations: The quantity of clinical and demographic metadata differed by source and by participant and was supplied without curation.

TCRbeta CDR3 regions were amplified from genomic DNA by means of the immunoSEQ Assay, a bias-controlled multiplex PCR. The authors processed their data as follows. Within the assay, amplification of reference gene primers was used to estimate how many nucleated cells each sample contained. Sequence reads were collapsed and filtered to measure the absolute abundance of every unique TCRbeta CDR3 rearrangement. For each sample, productive Simpson clonality was calculated by taking the square root of Simpson's diversity index across productive rearrangements. As stored in TCRdb, this immuneACCESS dataset retains in-frame rearrangements with V and J assigned. A fraction of the clones does not appear; measured against another copy, unresolved V genes explain less than half of the discrepancy, and the remainder lacks a known reason. V, J and clone size derive from that table, while D and trimming were established from the DNA sequence. This sample gives 200,000 to 250,000 clones in total; 81% of them show up just once. Approximately 9% of the sample goes to the ten largest clones.

The CDR3 runs 13 amino acids, cysteine and phenylalanine included. Just CDR3 DNA is preserved here, 39 bases in frame from base 1. V loses 5 bases, J loses 2 bases, and the germline ends lie 9 bases apart. Participants in the prospective study were aged roughly 18 to 100 years, lived in about two dozen United States geographic areas, and enrolled through a virtual design. In the prospective study, cohorts were assigned on the basis of participant-reported clinical history obtained from a screening survey and a study questionnaire. Each participant in the prospective study had whole blood, serum and a nasopharyngeal or oropharyngeal swab collected by mobile phlebotomists. Prospective study participants could optionally give additional blood draws and questionnaires over an approximately 2-month period. Before DNA extraction, blood samples from the prospective study were shipped at room temperature or frozen.

The receptor chain draws on TRBV12-3 or TRBV12-4 and TRBJ1-2; confidence is insufficient to name the D gene. This clonotype was sampled from a woman between 50 and 59 years old with acute COVID-19. The sample was PBMCs or T cells enriched from blood (not recorded which). The DNA is as follows: TGTGCCAGCAGTCAAGGGAGGAACTATGGCTACACCTTC. Its coded protein is CASSQGRNYGYTF.